Listed here are 23 T cell receptor beta chains from one sample, sequenced in a study of blood T cells in healthy people across ages. It was with a sample-barcoded 5' primer and a J-beta primer mix that a second PCR of roughly 7 to 12 cycles was run. One entry per CDR3 protein results from TCRdb running MiXCR on the 5' RACE reads. The sample includes hundreds of thousands of distinct CDR3 sequences, around a quarter of them seen just once. The same data also went into a second study, on T cells of mothers and their children.

The sequencing input was blood. These receptor sequences come from a boy between 2 and 10 years old in good health.

The V and J genes are TRBV5-5 and TRBJ2-7; D unclear. V was trimmed by 4 bases and J by 5 bases, leaving 19 bases between them. CDR1 and CDR2 from the germline V gene are SGHKS and YYEKEE (reference sequence). This CDR3 comprises 15 residues. The CDR3 region is CASSLSPLESHEQYF. The CDR3 coding sequence is TGTGCCAGCAGCCTATCACCTCTCGAGTCCCACGAGCAGTACTTC.

This clonotype has only a few counts. J is TRBJ2-5 and V is TRBV2; weak D call: TRBD1 (6 bases). The J call may not be correct, given that the DNA end is closer to TRBJ2-7. The V gene's germline CDR1 is SNHLY and CDR2 FYNNEI. The CDR3 is 12 residues long. The CDR3 sequence is CASNPDRNEQYF. For the CDR3, the DNA is TGTGCCAGCAACCCCGACAGGAACGAGCAGTACTTC.

The V gene is TRBV20-1, the J gene TRBJ2-5, with a possible D match to TRBD2 (5 bases). The ends were cut back, 7 bases at V and 0 bases at J, with 12 bases in the middle. The CDR3 runs to 13 residues. Germline V gene lookup returns CDR1 DFQATT and CDR2 SNEGSKA (reference sequence). CDR3 in amino acids: CSGARENQETQYF. Written as DNA, the CDR3 is TGCAGTGGAGCGAGGGAGAACCAAGAGACCCAGTACTTC.

DNA of the CDR3: TGTGCCAGCAGCTCGTTGGACGTCTATGAGCAGTTCTTC. It specifies CASSSLDVYEQFF. The chain carries TRBV7-9 and TRBJ2-5; no definite D call. The DNA end favors TRBJ2-1, so the J call may be wrong. Germline-derived CDR1 and CDR2 are SEHNR and FQNEAQ (reference sequence). The CDR3 contains 13 residues.

This clonotype was seen only a few times. This chain joins TRBV6-1 and TRBJ2-1; weak D call: TRBD2 (5 bases). The CDR3 runs 14 residues. Trimming stripped 1 base from V and 9 bases from J, with 13 bases between. Looked up from germline, CDR1 is MNHNS and CDR2 is SASEGT. CDR3 sequence: CASSEGFGGAEQFF. The CDR3 DNA follows: TGTGCCAGCAGTGAAGGATTCGGAGGAGCTGAGCAGTTCTTC.

The chain carries TRBV6-5 and TRBJ2-4; 8 positions agree with TRBD1. V trimming: 6 bases; J trimming: 9 bases; junction bases outside the gene matches: 10. From germline, CDR1 is MNHEY and CDR2 SVGAGI. The CDR3 consists of 14 residues. The CDR3 DNA reads as TGTGCCAGCAGCTCAGGGGGCGGACAGGGCATTCAGTACTTC. Translation: CASSSGGGQGIQYF.

This clonotype appeared a few times. The chain links TRBV3-1 to TRBJ2-1, with 9 bases that match TRBD2. The DNA end favors TRBJ2-7, so the J call may be wrong. Per the germline V gene, CDR1 is LGHDT and CDR2 is YNNKEL (reference sequence). The CDR3 is made up of 17 amino acids. CDR3 residues: CASSQEAPTSGHYEQYF. The CDR3 coding sequence is TGTGCCAGCAGCCAAGAGGCCCCGACTAGCGGACACTACGAGCAGTACTTC.

The chain uses TRBV19 and TRBJ2-5; 8 positions match TRBD2. This CDR3 spans 14 amino acids. The V gene end was trimmed by 1 base and the J gene end by 5 bases; junction bases not matched to a gene: 3. The V gene's germline CDR1 is LNHDA and CDR2 SQIVND (reference sequence). CDR3: CASSIAGGRETQYF. The CDR3 coding sequence is TGTGCCAGTAGTATAGCAGGCGGGAGGGAGACCCAGTACTTC.

In DNA form, the CDR3 reads TGTGCCAGCAGCCAAGGGTTCGGACTAGTGTCCGGGGAGCTGTTTTTT. This encodes CASSQGFGLVSGELFF. The chain carries TRBV3-1 and TRBJ2-2, with 7 bases fitting TRBD2. V trimming: 1 base; J trimming: 6 bases; junction bases outside the gene matches: 8. Germline V CDR1 and CDR2: LGHDT, YNNKEL (reference sequence). This CDR3 comprises 16 residues.

The chain is built from TRBV27 and TRBJ1-5; maybe TRBD1 (6 bases). The CDR3 is 16 residues long. V was clipped by 3 bases and J by 0 bases, with 12 bases between them. The germline V gene encodes CDR1 MNHEY and CDR2 SMNVEV (reference sequence). As DNA, the CDR3 is TGTGCCAGCAGTTTCCCTACAGGGCTTAGCAATCAGCCCCAGCATTTT. Amino acids: CASSFPTGLSNQPQHF.

This clonotype has only a few counts. This chain links TRBV13 with TRBJ2-5, with TRBD2 as a possible D gene (5 bases). The J call may not be correct, given that the DNA end is closer to TRBJ2-1. Germline CDR1 and CDR2: PRHDT and FYEKMQ (reference sequence). CDR3 length: 16 amino acids. The DNA for the CDR3 is TGTGCCAGCAGCCAACGAGGCAGCCCCCCACGGGGTGAGCAGTTCTTC. Translated: CASSQRGSPPRGEQFF.

The rearrangement uses TRBV2 and TRBJ2-1; D gene ambiguous. CDR3 size: 13 residues. Germline V CDR1 and CDR2: SNHLY, FYNNEI. Trimming took off 2 bases at V and 5 bases at J, with 7 bases between the two ends. The CDR3 coding sequence is TGTGCCAGCAGTGAATTGGCCCACAATGAGCAGTTCTTC. Translating gives CASSELAHNEQFF.

V gene TRBV6-5 combines with J gene TRBJ2-4; 8 nucleotides match TRBD2. Trimming at V came to 6 bases and at J to 2 bases, leaving 3 bases not matched to a gene. Germline CDR1 MNHEY, CDR2 SVGAGI. The length of the CDR3 is 14 residues. CDR3 DNA sequence: TGTGCCAGCAGGGGGACTAGTTCCAAAAACATTCAGTACTTC. This gives the protein CASRGTSSKNIQYF.

This clonotype was seen only a few times. CDR3 sequence: CASSDGRLAGVDEQFF. The CDR3 DNA is TGTGCCAGCAGTGATGGGAGACTAGCGGGAGTGGATGAGCAGTTCTTC. The rearrangement joins TRBV2 to TRBJ2-1; 12 bases align to TRBD2. The germline V gene encodes CDR1 SNHLY and CDR2 FYNNEI. V dropped 3 bases and J dropped 8; count of bases not matched to a gene: 8. This CDR3 has 16 residues.

As regards this clonotype: The CDR3 does not end in the conserved phenylalanine or tryptophan, so this is likely a read error. The chain is built from TRBV7-9 and TRBJ2-7; possible D gene TRBD1, 6 bases. The germline gives CDR1 SEHNR, CDR2 FQNEAQ (reference sequence). V gave up 5 bases and J gave up 6 bases, with 17 bases separating them. This CDR3 contains 14 residues. The CDR3 region has the DNA TGTGCCAGCAGCCCGCGGACAGCTTATGGCGAGCAGTACATC. It codes for CASSPRTAYGEQYI.

The gene calls are TRBV5-1 and TRBJ2-5; no definite D call. V lost 3 bases, J lost 0 bases, and 6 bases lay in between. Germline V CDR1 and CDR2: SGHRS, YFSETQ. CDR3 length: 13 residues. The chain's CDR3 is CASSSPYQETQYF. DNA of the CDR3: TGCGCCAGCAGCTCCCCGTACCAAGAGACCCAGTACTTC.

This clonotype was counted between two and nine times. The V call is TRBV5-6, the J call TRBJ2-2; D perhaps matches TRBD2 (5 bases). Germline assignment: CDR1 SGHDT and CDR2 YYEEEE. CDR3 length: 16 residues. Trimming removed 6 bases from V and 0 bases from J, with 15 bases in between. The CDR3 nucleotides read TGTGCCAGCACCCTATGGTGGCGGGCGAACACCGGGGAGCTGTTTTTT. Translating gives CASTLWWRANTGELFF.

J is TRBJ1-1 and V is TRBV16, with unresolved D. V was trimmed by 2 bases and J by 4 bases, leaving 20 bases between them. CDR3 length: 17 amino acids. Germline CDR1 and CDR2: KGHSY and FQNENV. The CDR3 nucleotides are TGTGCCAGCAGCCAACTTGGGCGCGACCCGGTGGGCACTGAAGCTTTCTTT. Residues: CASSQLGRDPVGTEAFF.

The V and J genes are TRBV27 and TRBJ2-1, with 8 bases matching TRBD2. The CDR3 length is 14 residues. CDR1 and CDR2 from the germline V gene are MNHEY and SMNVEV (reference sequence). DNA for the CDR3: TGTACCACCTCCCCTCCCGGGGGGGGCAATGAGCAGTTCTTC. Protein product: CTTSPPGGGNEQFF.

This clonotype was counted a single time. This sequence joins TRBV18 and TRBJ1-1, with a tentative D call TRBD1 (5 bases). The CDR3 runs to 15 residues. Germline V gives CDR1 KGHSH, CDR2 LQKENI. Trimming removed 5 bases from V and 2 bases from J, with 15 bases in between. CDR3 bases: TGTGCCAGCTCAGCCCACCAGGGTACTAACACTGAAGCTTTCTTT. As protein: CASSAHQGTNTEAFF.

This clonotype turned up a few times. The J gene is TRBJ1-4, the V gene TRBV25-1, with TRBD1 matching over 11 bases. CDR1 MGHDK and CDR2 SYGVNS come from the germline V gene. This CDR3 spans 15 amino acids. V shed 4 bases, J shed 6 bases, and the junction held 4 bases outside the gene matches. CDR3 residues: CASSGWDRGDEKLFF. For the CDR3, the DNA is TGTGCCAGCAGTGGCTGGGACAGGGGGGATGAAAAACTGTTTTTT.

The rearrangement uses TRBV20-1 and TRBJ2-7; D is uncertain. The V gene lost 5 bases and the J gene lost 3 bases, with 8 bases spanning the gap. This CDR3 contains 11 residues. Germline CDR1 is DFQATT and CDR2 is SNEGSKA (reference sequence). The CDR3 sequence is CSAGFFYEQYF. The CDR3 DNA follows: TGCAGTGCTGGGTTCTTCTACGAGCAGTACTTC.

This chain links TRBV4-1 with TRBJ2-5, with D perhaps matching TRBD2 (6 bases). CDR3 length: 20 residues. With 0 bases removed from V and 2 bases from J, the gap between germline ends came to 25 bases. CDR1 and CDR2 from the germline V gene are MGHRA and YSYEKL. In DNA, the CDR3 is TGCGCCAGCAGCCAAGATATGTGGGTGTTGGGGGGAGACTTGCAAGAGACCCAGTACTTC. This sequence encodes CASSQDMWVLGGDLQETQYF.